A single T cell receptor (beta chain) is shown here with its context. The antigen is not known. Amplification used 60 V beta primers and 13 J beta primers. Clones were read by immunoSEQ multiplex PCR, and TCRdb kept only the in-frame ones, dropping some. Counted here are tens of thousands of clones, 85% to 95% occurring once; the ten biggest clones make up around 2.2%. This entry is derived from a study of glioma-infiltrating T cells after dendritic cell vaccination. Across the whole study: The vaccine used monocyte-derived dendritic cells pulsed overnight with autologous tumor lysate. Study outcomes and limitations: Estimated pretreatment TIL content predicted outcome after dendritic cell vaccination.

V lost 11 bases, J lost 6 bases, and 6 bases stayed unmatched. CDR1 is MNHNS and CDR2 is SASEGT in the germline V gene. There are 13 residues in the CDR3. V usage is TRBV6-1 and J usage is TRBJ2-2, with 10 bases aligning to TRBD1. The sequencing here drew on blood, taken before dendritic cell vaccination. The clonotype comes from a human donor with glioblastoma. CDR3 amino acids: CASQGQGPGELFF. CDR3 coding DNA: TGTGCCTCCCAGGGACAGGGGCCCGGGGAGCTGTTTTTT.